The 25 T cell receptor beta chains in this list originate from one sample, sequenced in a study of Graves' ophthalmopathy and Graves' hyperthyroidism. Transcripts of RNA were the source for amplifying TCR beta CDR3 regions. HTBI primers were employed in first-round RT-PCR, then a second-round multiplex PCR followed. Each CDR3 protein is one row after TCRdb ran MiXCR on the multiplex PCR reads. The sample includes about 620,000 distinct CDR3 sequences, 22% of them seen just once. Sequencing was done on a sample of peripheral blood. Every receptor here comes from a young woman with stable Graves' hyperthyroidism. Some clones in this sample may be carry-over from other donors' samples.

This clonotype has ten or more counts. This chain joins TRBV7-2 and TRBJ2-7; TRBD2 might be the D (5 bases). In germline, CDR1 is SGHTA, CDR2 FQGNSA. This CDR3 has 15 residues. The ends were cut back, 5 bases at V and 3 bases at J, with 17 bases in the middle. The CDR3 region has the DNA TGTGCCAGCAGCGAGGACTGGCAGATCGGCTACGAGCAGTACTTC. Residues: CASSEDWQIGYEQYF.

This clonotype was recorded many times. J is TRBJ2-7 and V is TRBV12-3 or TRBV12-4; 8 nucleotides agree with TRBD2. The trim removed 5 bases at V and 6 bases at J, leaving 12 bases unmatched. This CDR3 region has 15 residues. The CDR3 DNA sequence: TGTGCCAGCAGTCAGAAGCGGGAGATGTTTTTCGAGCAGTACTTC. It encodes CASSQKREMFFEQYF.

This clonotype was seen at least ten times. The V and J genes are TRBV5-1 and TRBJ1-1; D call uncertain. V lost 1 base, J lost 0 bases, and 7 bases lay in between. The CDR3 covers 14 residues. Germline V gene lookup returns CDR1 SGHRS and CDR2 YFSETQ. The CDR3 DNA is TGCGCCAGCAGCTTGAACCTCGTGAACACTGAAGCTTTCTTT. Encoded protein: CASSLNLVNTEAFF.

This chain joins TRBV25-1 and TRBJ2-6; D gene ambiguous. The CDR3 extends over 14 amino acids. V dropped 8 bases and J dropped 0 bases, with 8 bases sitting between them. Germline V gives CDR1 MGHDK, CDR2 SYGVNS. The CDR3: CASAAHSGANVLTF. CDR3 nucleotides: TGTGCCAGCGCCGCCCACTCTGGGGCCAACGTCCTGACTTTC.

This clonotype has a handful of counts. The gene calls are TRBV4-1 and TRBJ2-2; D is possibly TRBD1 or TRBD2 (5 bases each). The germline CDR1 and CDR2 sequences are MGHRA and YSYEKL. This CDR3 has 18 residues. V gave up 3 bases and J gave up 2 bases, with 19 bases separating them. CDR3 bases: TGCGCCAGCAGCCACCCCGACCGGGACCGCGACAACACCGGGGAGCTGTTTTTT. This gives the protein CASSHPDRDRDNTGELFF.

V is TRBV5-1 and J is TRBJ1-5; D remains unclear. Germline V CDR1 and CDR2: SGHRS, YFSETQ. This CDR3 spans 14 amino acids. The V end lost 0 bases, the J end lost 7 bases, and 11 bases lay between the germline ends. The CDR3 sequence is CASSLAGEGQPQHF. In DNA, the CDR3 is TGCGCCAGCAGCTTGGCTGGGGAAGGCCAGCCCCAGCATTTT.

V is TRBV6-2 or TRBV6-3 and J is TRBJ2-6; D tentatively reads TRBD1 or TRBD2 (5 bases each). The V and J ends lost 7 bases and 1 base respectively, with 17 bases between them. The CDR3 contains 17 residues. Germline CDR1 reads MNHEY; CDR2 reads SVGEGT. CDR3 amino acids: CASIMDQGASGANVLTF. As DNA, the CDR3 is TGTGCCAGCATCATGGACCAGGGAGCATCTGGGGCCAACGTCCTGACTTTC.

This chain uses TRBV28 with TRBJ2-5, with D possibly TRBD1 on 5 matching bases. The CDR3 is 15 amino acids. Trimming pared 3 bases from V and 1 base from J, leaving 12 bases between. Germline V gene data show CDR1 as MDHEN and CDR2 as SYDVKM. The DNA for the CDR3 is TGTGCCAGCAGTTTCCTCCAGGGCCCCCAAGAGACCCAGTACTTC. It encodes CASSFLQGPQETQYF.

The sample holds many counts of this clonotype. This chain links TRBV12-3 or TRBV12-4 with TRBJ1-3, with D unresolved. Trimming cost V 7 bases and J 0 bases, with 4 bases left between them. The CDR3 is made up of 12 amino acids. In DNA, the CDR3 is TGTGCCAGCACCTTCTCTGGAAACACCATATATTTT. Its translation: CASTFSGNTIYF.

The chain joins TRBV11-2 to TRBJ2-7, with TRBD2 identical over 10 bases. Germline V gene sequence: CDR1 SGHAT, CDR2 FQNNGV. This CDR3 has 15 residues. V shed 3 bases and J 2 bases; nucleotides not matched to a gene: 4. In DNA, the CDR3 is TGTGCCAGCAGCTTCGGACTAGCGGCGACCTACGAGCAGTACGTC. It codes for CASSFGLAATYEQYV.

The rearrangement links TRBV20-1 to TRBJ1-1; D perhaps matches TRBD1 (5 bases). Trimming cost V 1 base and J 10 bases, with 13 bases left between them. The CDR3 has 12 amino acids. Germline CDR1 DFQATT, CDR2 SNEGSKA (reference sequence). CDR3 loop: CSARVLGGGAFF. CDR3 DNA sequence: TGCAGTGCTAGAGTTCTGGGGGGAGGAGCTTTCTTT.

This clonotype was seen at least ten times. J is TRBJ1-5 and V is TRBV6-1; the D gene is possibly TRBD1 (5 bases). V gave up 4 bases and J gave up 4 bases, with 8 bases separating them. This CDR3 has 13 amino acids. CDR1 and CDR2 (germline): MNHNS, SASEGT. The CDR3 DNA reads as TGTGCCAGCAGTGGACAGACTAATCAGCCCCAGCATTTT. Protein product: CASSGQTNQPQHF.

This clonotype came up many times. This chain connects TRBV28 to TRBJ2-5; maybe TRBD1 (5 bases). Trimming shortened V by 6 bases and J by 6 bases, and 14 bases separated the two germline ends. Looked up from germline, CDR1 is MDHEN and CDR2 is SYDVKM. There are 13 residues in the CDR3. The CDR3 bases are TGTGCCAGCAGCCCCCCGGACACGAAGACCCAGTACTTC. This codes for CASSPPDTKTQYF.

This clonotype has a count of ten or more. The V call is TRBV7-9, the J call TRBJ1-1, with D unresolved. CDR1 and CDR2 from the germline V gene are SEHNR and FQNEAQ (reference sequence). The V end was cut by 5 bases, the J end by 0 bases, with 19 bases between. The CDR3 is 17 amino acids. The CDR3: CASSPTPGTRMNTEAFF. The DNA of the CDR3 is TGTGCCAGCAGCCCCACCCCAGGTACACGAATGAACACTGAAGCTTTCTTT.

This clonotype was observed at least ten times. An end of the junction does not agree with germline; a read error may underlie this. CDR3 loop: CASSLGRQGRDIKYF. For the CDR3, the DNA is TGTGCCAGCAGCTTAGGCCGACAGGGAAGAGACATTAAGTACTTC. The chain recombines TRBV11-2 with TRBJ2-4; 7 nucleotides line up with TRBD1. The germline V gene has CDR1 SGHAT and CDR2 FQNNGV. This CDR3 has 15 amino acids.

V and J are TRBV6-1 and TRBJ2-4; no clear D. Trimming took off 4 bases at V and 0 bases at J, with 10 bases between the two ends. Germline V gives CDR1 MNHNS, CDR2 SASEGT. The CDR3 length is 15 residues. CDR3 nucleotide sequence: TGTGCCAGCAGTGTATGGGTACTAGCCAAAAACATTCAGTACTTC. This sequence encodes CASSVWVLAKNIQYF.

This chain links TRBV20-1 with TRBJ1-2, with D possibly TRBD1 on 5 matching bases. V gave up 6 bases and J gave up 8 bases, with 19 bases separating them. CDR3 length: 13 amino acids. Germline CDR1 is DFQATT and CDR2 is SNEGSKA (reference sequence). The CDR3 coding sequence is TGCAGTGCCCTGAGCAGGGTGTGGGGCGGCTACACCTTC. Translation gives CSALSRVWGGYTF.

V is TRBV6-5 and J is TRBJ1-3; unclear D gene. The V gene's germline CDR1 is MNHEY and CDR2 SVGAGI. Trimming stripped 2 bases from V and 0 bases from J, with 11 bases between. The CDR3 has 16 residues. The CDR3 is CASSYNRPNSGNTIYF. The DNA for the CDR3 is TGTGCCAGCAGTTACAATCGGCCGAACTCTGGAAACACCATATATTTT.

This clonotype was detected only a few times. The V call is TRBV6-5, the J call TRBJ2-5, with 8 nucleotides matching TRBD1. V lost 2 bases and J lost 7; bases outside the gene matches: 9. The CDR3 totals 15 residues. The germline gives CDR1 MNHEY, CDR2 SVGAGI. The CDR3 DNA reads TGTGCCAGCAGTTACCGAGGACAGGGAGTGGGGACCCAGTACTTC. Encoded protein: CASSYRGQGVGTQYF.

At least ten counts were recorded for this clonotype. The CDR3 DNA sequence: TGTGCCAGCGGGTCGGGACTGGTGGACATTCAGTACTTC. This encodes CASGSGLVDIQYF. This chain joins TRBV6-2 or TRBV6-3 and TRBJ2-4; a weak D match, TRBD2 (6 bases). CDR1 is MNHEY, CDR2 SVGEGT, per germline. Trimming took 8 bases from V and 8 from J, leaving 16 bases between them. This CDR3 has 13 residues.

V usage is TRBV9 and J usage is TRBJ2-5; TRBD2 agrees at 8 bases. The germline V gene encodes CDR1 SGDLS and CDR2 YYNGEE. J was trimmed by 2 bases and V by 4 bases; bases with no gene match: 7. The CDR3 runs to 15 residues. The CDR3 DNA follows: TGTGCCAGCAGCCTCGGGGGGGCATCGCAAGAGACCCAGTACTTC. The encoded protein is CASSLGGASQETQYF.

This clonotype was counted ten times or more. V gene TRBV29-1 combines with J gene TRBJ1-1; 8 bases are shared with TRBD1. Germline V lookup: CDR1 SQVTM, CDR2 ANQGSEA. The CDR3 is 12 residues long. This CDR3 is CSTRQGKTEAFF. The CDR3 nucleotides are TGCAGTACTCGACAGGGGAAGACTGAAGCTTTCTTT.

Only a few counts were recorded for this clonotype. The DNA is omitted, as the CDR3 cannot be located on it reliably, and the CDR3 follows TCRdb's listing. The chain joins TRBV6-5 to TRBJ1-1; no DNA check was done on the table's D call, TRBD1. Germline CDR1 is MNHEY and CDR2 is SVGAGI. The CDR3 has 15 amino acids, counting both end residues. CDR3 region: CASSSSDRAGTEAFF.

This clonotype was picked up one time. The rearrangement links TRBV6-1 to TRBJ1-5; TRBD1 might be the D (6 bases). V shed 4 bases and J shed 5 bases, with 18 bases lying between them. The CDR3 length is 16 residues. CDR1 is MNHNS and CDR2 is SASEGT in the germline V gene. The CDR3 DNA follows: TGTGCCAGCAGTGCCACCACGACAGGTTTCTATCAGCCCCAGCATTTT. This encodes CASSATTTGFYQPQHF.

This clonotype has ten or more counts. The chain combines TRBV29-1 with TRBJ1-1, with 7 bases matching TRBD1. The ends lost 5 bases at V and 1 base at J; junction bases unmatched: 7. CDR3 length: 14 amino acids. CDR1 and CDR2 from the germline V gene are SQVTM and ANQGSEA. The CDR3 reads CSVMPWDRNTEAFF. DNA for the CDR3: TGCAGCGTTATGCCCTGGGACAGGAACACTGAAGCTTTCTTT.